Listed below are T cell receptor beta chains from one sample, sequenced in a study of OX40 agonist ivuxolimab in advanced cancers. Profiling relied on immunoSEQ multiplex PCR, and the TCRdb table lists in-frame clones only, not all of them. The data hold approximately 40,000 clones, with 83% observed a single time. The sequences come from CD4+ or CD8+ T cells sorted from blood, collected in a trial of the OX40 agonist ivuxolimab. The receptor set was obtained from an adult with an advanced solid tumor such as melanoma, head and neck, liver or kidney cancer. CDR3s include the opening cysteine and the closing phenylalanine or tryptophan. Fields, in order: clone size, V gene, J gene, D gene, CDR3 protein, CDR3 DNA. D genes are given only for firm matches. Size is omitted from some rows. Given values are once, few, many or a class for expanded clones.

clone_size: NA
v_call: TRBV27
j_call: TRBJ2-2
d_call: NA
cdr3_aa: CASSLWKGTGELFF
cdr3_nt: TGTGCCAGCAGTTTATGGAAGGGTACCGGGGAGCTGTTTTTT

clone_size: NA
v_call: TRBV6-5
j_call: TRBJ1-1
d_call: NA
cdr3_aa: CASRHDRGSEAFF
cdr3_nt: TGTGCCAGCAGACACGACCGAGGGAGCGAAGCTTTCTTT

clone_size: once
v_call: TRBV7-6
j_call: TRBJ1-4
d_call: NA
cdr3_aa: CASSPGGEKLFF
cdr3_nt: TGTGCCAGCAGCCCGGGGGGGGAAAAACTGTTTTTT

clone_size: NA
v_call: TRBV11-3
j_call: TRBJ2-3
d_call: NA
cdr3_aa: CASSLALDTQYF
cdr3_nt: TGTGCCAGCAGCTTGGCACTAGATACGCAGTATTTT

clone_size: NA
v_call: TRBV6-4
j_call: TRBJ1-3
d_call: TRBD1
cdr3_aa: CASSDERGTVLSGNTIYF
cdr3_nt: TGTGCCAGCAGTGATGAGAGGGGGACAGTCCTCTCTGGAAACACCATATATTTT

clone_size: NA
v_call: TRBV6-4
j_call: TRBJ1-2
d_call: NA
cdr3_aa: CASSDSPGYGYTF
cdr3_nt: TGTGCCAGCAGTGACTCTCCAGGCTATGGCTACACCTTC

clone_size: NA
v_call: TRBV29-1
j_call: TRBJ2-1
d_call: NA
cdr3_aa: CSVDGTLRVGTYNEQFF
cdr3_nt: TGCAGCGTTGACGGGACTCTCCGGGTGGGGACCTACAATGAGCAGTTCTTC

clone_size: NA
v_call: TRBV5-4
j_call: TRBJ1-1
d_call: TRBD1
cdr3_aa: CASANYRGTEAFF
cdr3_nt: TGTGCCAGCGCAAACTACAGGGGGACTGAAGCTTTCTTT

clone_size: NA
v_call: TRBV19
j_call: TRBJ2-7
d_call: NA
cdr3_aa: CASSIIGLSYEQYF
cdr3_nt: TGTGCCAGTAGTATAATTGGGTTATCCTACGAGCAGTACTTC

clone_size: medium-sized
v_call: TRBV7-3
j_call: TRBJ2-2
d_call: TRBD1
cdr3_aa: CASSSSGGTPGELFF
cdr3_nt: TGTGCCAGCAGCTCCTCAGGGGGCACCCCCGGGGAGCTGTTTTTT

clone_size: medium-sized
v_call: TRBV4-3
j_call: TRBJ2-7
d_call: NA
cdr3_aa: CASSQNRGEGQYF
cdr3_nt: TGCGCCAGCAGCCAAAATAGGGGGGAGGGGCAGTACTTC

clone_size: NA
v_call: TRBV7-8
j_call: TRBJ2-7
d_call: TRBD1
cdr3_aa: CASSSSGTGRNEQYF
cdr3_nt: TGTGCCAGCAGCTCTTCCGGGACAGGGAGGAACGAGCAGTACTTC

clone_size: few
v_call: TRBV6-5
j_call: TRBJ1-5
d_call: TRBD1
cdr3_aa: CASRPTGRNQPQHF
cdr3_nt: TGTGCCAGCAGACCGACAGGGAGGAATCAGCCCCAGCATTTT

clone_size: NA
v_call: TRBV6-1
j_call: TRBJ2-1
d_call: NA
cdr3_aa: CASRRSSGFYNEQFF
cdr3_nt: TGTGCCAGCAGAAGGTCGTCCGGGTTCTACAATGAGCAGTTCTTC